This note documents a single T cell receptor beta chain sequence. Its antigen remains unidentified. Base qualities are missing; no much larger clone stands one base away. The data derive from a study of cytomegalovirus exposure and HLA in healthy donors (dated by TCRdb to 2016 to 2017). Broadly, across the study: According to an earlier analysis of 550 to 750 of the donors, 150 million to 200 million T cells yielded roughly 100 million unique TCR beta sequences and 276 Gb of sequence data. In an earlier analysis of 587 of the donors, high-throughput TCR beta sequencing was used to judge whether each TCR beta V gene segment behaved as functional or pseudogenic. To study patterns of TCR occurrence, a later analysis re-analyzed previously published TCR beta repertoires from 666 donors and added high-resolution HLA genotyping. Donor age, sex, ethnicity and CMV serostatus were compiled alongside the repertoire data. Of the roughly 400 genotyped donors, 81% were placed in the genetic ancestry cluster associated with self-reported Caucasian donors. The number of typed donors differed by locus: about 629-630 for A, B, C, DRB1 and DQB1; some 500 for DQA1; 606 for DPA1; and 400 to 480 for DPB1. The study aimed to test whether signatures of past pathogen exposure could be identified by cataloging public T cell receptors. The T cell repertoires of roughly 660 subjects were profiled by immunosequencing and related to cytomegalovirus serostatus. Genome-wide SNP genotypes for about three fifths of the roughly 670 donors were used in a later genetic analysis, which treated that subset as a discovery cohort. Both class I and class II loci were covered by HLA typing, at four-digit resolution. Across under 500 genotyped donors of the cohort, an average of approximately 240,000 unique TCR beta nucleotide sequences per donor were sequenced, and approximately 17% of those sequences were non-productive. High-throughput TCR immunosequencing, statistical association of individual TCRs with disease status, and machine learning were combined to predict cytomegalovirus infection status. Because of strong linkage in the cohort, four to six DR-DQ haplotypes were treated as single units for association and clustering. An early release that covered more than 550 HLA-typed donors contained approximately 290 gigabases of sequencing data and roughly 84 million unique TCR sequences. The later analysis used no new phenotypic data to find candidate immune exposures, relying instead on TCR beta sequences and their occurrence across donors. A separate validation cohort of 100 to 150 different subjects was used in addition to the roughly 620-subject first cohort. Every repertoire in the discovery cohort had been generated on one and the same sequencing platform. On the study overall, not on this receptor specifically: Around 16 rarely observed V segments, including chromosome 9 orphons, were excluded from the earlier analysis of several hundred of the donors because counts were too low. A few of the identified cytomegalovirus-associated TCR beta chains were confirmed in vitro to be specific for cytomegalovirus antigens. Sequencing depth was assumed to be roughly uniform across donors in the presence/absence analyses, though that assumption may not hold. Strong co-occurrence of HLA alleles, especially DR and DQ, made assigning TCR associations to individual alleles difficult. This cohort had only TCR beta chains sequenced, and the lack of alpha or paired-chain data limited which features could be detected. The only immune exposure information available for the cohort was CMV serostatus. In the study, roughly 160 TCR beta chains were listed as associated with cytomegalovirus. Most TCR sequences were seen in very few donors, while some public TCRs were found in many individuals. Because some donors lacked HLA typing at each locus, the association tests relied only on the typed subset. In a later analysis, some 18,000 TCR beta sequences were associated with specific HLA alleles at a false discovery rate of 0.05. An earlier analysis of approximately 600 of the donors showed that most TCR beta V segments appeared in productive rearrangements either about 87% or about 30% of the time, which broadly matched IMGT annotations. Linkage disequilibrium might explain the correlated functional status among segregating V segments, but an unknown experimental factor could not be excluded. Compared with the roughly 670-donor mean, donors in an Asian-associated ancestry cluster had fewer N-insertions in productive TCRs, according to a later genetic analysis. It was suggested by the authors that the approach could potentially be generalized to other disease states and immunological phenotypes. Several of the top co-occurrence clusters appeared to be linked to parvovirus B19, influenza, CMV and Epstein-Barr virus, according to a later analysis. The classifier was reported to diagnose cytomegalovirus status with high specificity and sensitivity in both the original cohort and the validation cohort. Some IMGT-functional V segments, including TRBV6-2 and TRBV6-3, could not be distinguished by the 87-base-pair reads and were therefore excluded. A further reported finding was that TCR beta sequences accurately predicted the HLA-A and HLA-B alleles for most subjects in the first cohort. A group of highly shared sequence variants was considered likely to be a technical artifact of the sequencing pipeline. Most CMV-associated TCR beta chains appeared to be HLA-restricted in a later analysis, and the HLA associations seemed to be driven largely by CMV exposure. A later analysis found that HLA-associated TCR beta chains were more clonally expanded and had lower generation probabilities than equally common non-associated chains. V-gene and J-gene trimming of TCR beta chains was associated with a missense DCLRE1C variant in a later genetic analysis, and the association was replicated in an independent cohort. In a later analysis, the rate of TCR association differed among HLA loci, with DRB1 alleles having the most associated TCRs and HLA-C alleles having the fewest.

Reading the germline V gene gives CDR1 SGDLS and CDR2 YYNGEE. Taken from cysteine to phenylalanine, the CDR3 has 14 residues. Only the CDR3 DNA is retained, 42 bases long and in frame from the first base. V has 4 bases trimmed and J has 6 bases trimmed; junction bases matching no gene number 9. Library preparation employed the immunoSEQ multiplex PCR assay. For the multiplex PCR, a mixture combining 60 forward primers for TCR Vbeta segments and 13 reverse primers for TCR Jbeta segments was used. A multiplex PCR assay on genomic DNA amplified the CDR3 region of rearranged TCR beta genes. Amplified TCR beta libraries were sequenced as 87-base-pair reads on the Illumina HiSeq System. In the original analysis: A later analysis tallied approximately 87 million unique TCR beta chains across the 550 to 850 repertoires, and around 10 million of those chains were shared by two or more donors. Raw reads were error-corrected and collapsed into unique sequences with a nearest-neighbor algorithm that merged closely related sequences to remove PCR and sequencing errors. CDR3 sequences were aligned to IMGT reference sequences to assign V, D and J gene segments. Each retained sequence needed at least a six-nucleotide match to both a V gene segment and a J gene segment. A rearrangement was called productive if the CDR3 had no stop codons and remained in frame with V and J, and every other rearrangement was called non-productive. CDR3 was defined by IMGT convention, running from the second conserved V-encoded cysteine to the conserved J-encoded phenylalanine. The earlier analysis of about 590 of the donors excluded sequences that lacked an unambiguous match to a single V gene segment. In an earlier analysis of several hundred of the donors, a V segment was called functional when productive rearrangements were above 56.7%, and segregating when the standard deviation between donors exceeded 5%. A statistical classification framework was built to diagnose cytomegalovirus status from the catalog of TCR beta chain sequences. A later analysis assigned V and J genes by comparing TCR nucleotide sequences with IMGT/GENE-DB human TR gene sequences. Using the TCRdist pipeline, a later analysis assigned CDR3 sequences along with most-parsimonious VDJ recombination scenarios. In a later analysis, each TCR beta chain was defined by its CDR3 amino acid sequence together with its V-gene family, and reads without a unique V-gene family were excluded. A later analysis removed 592 highly shared, low-generation-probability nucleotide sequences to deal with suspected cross-contamination and a sequencing artifact. For each public chain, a later analysis derived a clonal expansion index from normalized ranks of inferred template counts within each repertoire. In a later analysis, generation probabilities were computed using a VDJ recombination model fitted to out-of-frame rearrangements, and the results were checked against IGoR. Hypergeometric tests were used in a later analysis to score TCR-TCR, TCR-HLA and TCR-CMV co-occurrence, with a repertoire-size bias correction applied to the TCR pairs. A later analysis estimated false discovery rates by permuting HLA or CMV assignments 20 times. A later analysis grouped co-occurring TCRs with DBSCAN, adding TCRdist sequence similarity when clustering within HLA-allele-positive subsets. Repertoires with fewer than 30,000 or more than 120,000 public chains, plus five repertoires with anomalous nucleotide sharing, were excluded from co-occurrence clustering. Not all clones reach the TCRdb copy of this immuneACCESS table, which keeps in-frame sequences only. Checked studies attribute under half of the gap to unresolved V genes and leave the rest unexplained. From that table come the V and J calls and clone size; the DNA was used to work out D and trimming. The sample has fewer than 150,000 clones on record, over 60% of them singletons. The ten top clones hold about 2.6% of the sample.

The cohort comprised hundreds of healthy bone marrow donors. All cohort members were sampled while nominally healthy, although unrecorded immune exposures were likely present. The donor tested CMV seropositive, placing the donor among the roughly 300 seropositive members of the cohort. Each donor provided a peripheral blood sample, and peripheral blood mononuclear cells were used for TCR beta sequencing. Genomic DNA extraction from the blood cell samples was performed with the Qiagen DNeasy Blood Extraction Kit. The origin of this receptor is a woman aged 40 to 50 in good health and CMV-seropositive. Sequencing was performed on PBMCs. The chain is made from TRBV9 and TRBJ1-1; TRBD1 lines up with 7 middle nucleotides. The CDR3 in this case is CASSISTGTPEAFF. The DNA sequence is given as TGTGCCAGCAGCATTTCGACAGGGACCCCTGAAGCTTTCTTT.